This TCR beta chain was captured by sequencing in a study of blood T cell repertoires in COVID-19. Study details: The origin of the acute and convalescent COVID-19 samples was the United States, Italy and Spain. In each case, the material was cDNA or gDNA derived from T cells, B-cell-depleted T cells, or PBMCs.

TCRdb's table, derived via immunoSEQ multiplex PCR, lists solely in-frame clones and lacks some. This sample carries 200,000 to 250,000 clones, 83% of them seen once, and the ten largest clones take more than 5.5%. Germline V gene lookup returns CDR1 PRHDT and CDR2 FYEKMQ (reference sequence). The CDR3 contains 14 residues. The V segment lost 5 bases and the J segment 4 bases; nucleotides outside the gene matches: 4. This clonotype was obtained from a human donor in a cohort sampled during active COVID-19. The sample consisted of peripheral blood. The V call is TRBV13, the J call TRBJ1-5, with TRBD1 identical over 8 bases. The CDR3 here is CASSRRTGNQPQHF. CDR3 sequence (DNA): TGTGCCAGCAGCAGACGGACAGGGAATCAGCCCCAGCATTTT. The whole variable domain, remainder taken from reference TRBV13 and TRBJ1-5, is AAGVIQSPRHLIKEKRETATLKCYPIPRHDTVYWYQQGPGQDPQFLISFYEKMQSDKGSIPDRFSAQQFSDYHSELNMSSLELGDSALYFCASSRRTGNQPQHFGDGTRLSIL.